This T cell receptor (beta chain) emerged from a study of PD-1 blockade in mismatch repair-deficient tumors. Germline CDR1 is SEHNR and CDR2 is FQNEAQ (reference sequence). The CDR3 length is 16 residues. Trimming cost V 2 bases and J 4 bases, with 17 bases left between them. Only in-frame clones appear in the TCRdb table, and some are missing; sequencing was by immunoSEQ multiplex PCR. This sample yields some 110,000 clones, of which about three quarters are seen a single time; less than 5.5% belongs to the top ten. The source is an adult with mismatch repair-deficient cancer. The source material was peripheral blood, sampled 60 weeks after starting pembrolizumab. The rearrangement links TRBV7-9 to TRBJ1-1; tentative D call: TRBD1 (5 bases). The CDR3 sequence: CASSLRTGHLVTEAFF. CDR3 nucleotide sequence: TGTGCCAGCAGCTTACGTACAGGTCACCTGGTCACTGAAGCTTTCTTT.